These T cell receptor beta chains were read from a single sample in a study of blood T cell repertoires in COVID-19. The repertoire was sequenced with immunoSEQ multiplex PCR; TCRdb's copy has only in-frame clones and lacks some. The sample has just over 90,000 clones, 90% seen once. The sequenced material came from peripheral blood. The receptor source for this set is a human donor with active COVID-19. The donor label of this sample is uncertain. Each CDR3 is given with its conserved first and last residue. The order of the fields is V gene, J gene, clone size, D gene, CDR3 protein, CDR3 DNA. D genes are given only for firm matches. For some rows the clone size is stated as once, few or many, or as a class when expanded; others skip it.

V gene: TRBV5-6; J gene: TRBJ1-5; clone size: NA; D gene: TRBD1; CDR3 protein: CASSLGPGTGGGQPQHF; CDR3 DNA: TGTGCCAGCAGCTTGGGCCCCGGTACAGGGGGCGGTCAGCCCCAGCATTTT
V gene: TRBV27; J gene: TRBJ1-4; clone size: NA; D gene: NA; CDR3 protein: CASSLRGRGEKLFF; CDR3 DNA: TGTGCCAGCAGTTTGCGGGGGCGGGGTGAAAAACTGTTTTTT
V gene: TRBV6-5; J gene: TRBJ1-5; clone size: NA; D gene: TRBD1; CDR3 protein: CASSPGQGNQPQHF; CDR3 DNA: TGTGCCAGCAGTCCAGGACAGGGGAATCAGCCCCAGCATTTT
V gene: TRBV27; J gene: TRBJ2-7; clone size: NA; D gene: NA; CDR3 protein: CASSLLGQRTAVHEQYF; CDR3 DNA: TGTGCCAGCAGTTTATTAGGACAGAGAACGGCTGTGCACGAGCAGTACTTC
V gene: TRBV6-2/TRBV6-3; J gene: TRBJ2-1; clone size: NA; D gene: NA; CDR3 protein: CASSWGTHNEQFF; CDR3 DNA: TGTGCCAGCAGTTGGGGCACGCACAATGAGCAGTTCTTC
V gene: TRBV2; J gene: TRBJ1-1; clone size: NA; D gene: TRBD1; CDR3 protein: CASSEDRGGTEAFF; CDR3 DNA: TGTGCCAGCAGTGAGGACAGGGGGGGGACTGAAGCTTTCTTT
V gene: TRBV6-5; J gene: TRBJ1-1; clone size: NA; D gene: NA; CDR3 protein: CASSSISGQSSEAFF; CDR3 DNA: TGTGCCAGCAGTTCTATCTCCGGACAGTCCTCTGAAGCTTTCTTT
V gene: TRBV19; J gene: TRBJ1-5; clone size: NA; D gene: NA; CDR3 protein: CASSSGPSNQPQHF; CDR3 DNA: TGTGCCAGTAGTTCAGGGCCAAGCAATCAGCCCCAGCATTTT
V gene: TRBV5-1; J gene: TRBJ1-2; clone size: NA; D gene: TRBD1; CDR3 protein: CASSRQGPNYGYTF; CDR3 DNA: TGCGCCAGCAGCCGACAGGGCCCTAACTATGGCTACACCTTC
V gene: TRBV10-3; J gene: TRBJ2-7; clone size: NA; D gene: NA; CDR3 protein: CAISQGSYEQYF; CDR3 DNA: TGTGCCATCAGCCAGGGTAGCTACGAGCAGTACTTC
V gene: TRBV19; J gene: TRBJ2-7; clone size: NA; D gene: TRBD1; CDR3 protein: CASSPIAGGSSYEQYF; CDR3 DNA: TGTGCCAGTAGTCCCATAGCAGGGGGATCTTCCTACGAGCAGTACTTC
V gene: TRBV10-3; J gene: TRBJ2-2; clone size: NA; D gene: NA; CDR3 protein: CAISESTRTGELFF; CDR3 DNA: TGTGCCATCAGTGAGTCGACTCGCACCGGGGAGCTGTTTTTT
V gene: TRBV19; J gene: TRBJ2-1; clone size: NA; D gene: TRBD2; CDR3 protein: CASSISGGSAFYNEQFF; CDR3 DNA: TGTGCCAGTAGTATCTCGGGAGGCTCGGCCTTTTACAATGAGCAGTTCTTC
V gene: TRBV12-5; J gene: TRBJ2-3; clone size: NA; D gene: TRBD1; CDR3 protein: CASAPRDSTGGPDTQYF; CDR3 DNA: TGTGCTAGTGCCCCACGCGATTCGACAGGGGGACCAGATACGCAGTATTTT
V gene: TRBV5-4; J gene: TRBJ2-3; clone size: once; D gene: TRBD1; CDR3 protein: CASSQRQGAPHTQYF; CDR3 DNA: TGTGCCAGCAGCCAGAGGCAGGGGGCCCCACATACGCAGTATTTT
V gene: TRBV18; J gene: TRBJ1-1; clone size: NA; D gene: NA; CDR3 protein: CASSPTTGDTEAFF; CDR3 DNA: TGTGCCAGCTCACCTACGACGGGGGACACTGAAGCTTTCTTT
V gene: TRBV19; J gene: TRBJ2-7; clone size: NA; D gene: TRBD1; CDR3 protein: CASSILGDRAYEQYF; CDR3 DNA: TGTGCCAGTAGTATTTTAGGGGACAGGGCCTACGAGCAGTACTTC
V gene: TRBV4-2; J gene: TRBJ1-2; clone size: few; D gene: TRBD1; CDR3 protein: CASSQEPGQGFYGYTF; CDR3 DNA: TGTGCCAGCAGCCAAGAACCGGGACAGGGGTTCTATGGCTACACCTTC
V gene: TRBV9; J gene: TRBJ2-3; clone size: NA; D gene: TRBD2; CDR3 protein: CASSVLAGASTDTQYF; CDR3 DNA: TGTGCCAGCAGCGTATTAGCGGGGGCGAGCACAGATACGCAGTATTTT
V gene: TRBV24-1; J gene: TRBJ2-2; clone size: NA; D gene: TRBD1; CDR3 protein: CATSDRADTGELFF; CDR3 DNA: TGTGCCACCAGCGACAGGGCGGACACCGGGGAGCTGTTTTTT
V gene: TRBV6-5; J gene: TRBJ2-3; clone size: NA; D gene: NA; CDR3 protein: CASYRIDGGTDTQYF; CDR3 DNA: TGTGCCAGCTATCGTATAGACGGAGGCACAGATACGCAGTATTTT
V gene: TRBV11-2; J gene: TRBJ2-2; clone size: NA; D gene: TRBD1; CDR3 protein: CASSDRQGPAGELFF; CDR3 DNA: TGTGCCAGCAGCGATCGACAGGGTCCAGCCGGGGAGCTGTTTTTT
V gene: TRBV5-4; J gene: TRBJ2-7; clone size: NA; D gene: TRBD1; CDR3 protein: CASSQPGQGYEQYF; CDR3 DNA: TGTGCCAGCAGCCAACCGGGACAGGGCTACGAGCAGTACTTC
V gene: TRBV19; J gene: TRBJ2-1; clone size: NA; D gene: TRBD1; CDR3 protein: CASKAQGVINEQFF; CDR3 DNA: TGTGCCAGTAAGGCACAGGGGGTTATCAATGAGCAGTTCTTC
V gene: TRBV6-4; J gene: TRBJ1-1; clone size: NA; D gene: NA; CDR3 protein: CASRDTDRNTEAFF; CDR3 DNA: TGTGCCAGCAGGGATACAGACAGGAACACTGAAGCTTTCTTT
V gene: TRBV18; J gene: TRBJ1-1; clone size: NA; D gene: TRBD1; CDR3 protein: CASSRDRGLTFF; CDR3 DNA: TGTGCCAGCTCCCGGGACAGGGGTTTAACTTTCTTT
V gene: TRBV7-9; J gene: TRBJ1-3; clone size: NA; D gene: TRBD1; CDR3 protein: CASSWGQGNGNTIYF; CDR3 DNA: TGTGCCAGCAGCTGGGGACAGGGGAACGGAAACACCATATATTTT
V gene: TRBV7-9; J gene: TRBJ2-7; clone size: NA; D gene: TRBD2; CDR3 protein: CASSDPTSGGATYEQYF; CDR3 DNA: TGTGCCAGCAGCGACCCCACTAGCGGGGGCGCGACCTACGAGCAGTACTTC
V gene: TRBV20-1; J gene: TRBJ1-2; clone size: NA; D gene: NA; CDR3 protein: CSARGPTTNYGYTF; CDR3 DNA: TGCAGTGCTCGTGGCCCGACAACTAACTATGGCTACACCTTC
V gene: TRBV11-3; J gene: TRBJ2-3; clone size: NA; D gene: NA; CDR3 protein: CASSRGASTDTQYF; CDR3 DNA: TGTGCCAGCAGTCGGGGGGCCTCTACAGATACGCAGTATTTT
V gene: TRBV7-8; J gene: TRBJ1-5; clone size: NA; D gene: NA; CDR3 protein: CASSLAGDPYSNQPQHF; CDR3 DNA: TGTGCCAGCAGCTTAGCGGGAGACCCATATAGCAATCAGCCCCAGCATTTT
V gene: TRBV18; J gene: TRBJ2-5; clone size: NA; D gene: NA; CDR3 protein: CASSPSPGETQYF; CDR3 DNA: TGTGCCAGCTCACCATCTCCGGGTGAGACCCAGTACTTC
V gene: TRBV6-5; J gene: TRBJ2-1; clone size: NA; D gene: TRBD2; CDR3 protein: CASSFGLEENEQFF; CDR3 DNA: TGTGCCAGCAGTTTCGGACTAGAAGAGAATGAGCAGTTCTTC
V gene: TRBV25-1; J gene: TRBJ1-2; clone size: NA; D gene: NA; CDR3 protein: CASSEFYTDPTLYGYTF; CDR3 DNA: TGTGCCAGCAGTGAATTTTATACAGACCCGACACTCTATGGCTACACCTTC
V gene: TRBV5-1; J gene: TRBJ2-5; clone size: NA; D gene: NA; CDR3 protein: CASSDAGETQYF; CDR3 DNA: TGCGCCAGCAGTGATGCGGGAGAGACCCAGTACTTC
V gene: TRBV18; J gene: TRBJ2-2; clone size: NA; D gene: NA; CDR3 protein: CASSPPSLADTGELFF; CDR3 DNA: TGTGCCAGCTCACCACCGTCTCTAGCTGACACCGGGGAGCTGTTTTTT
V gene: TRBV27; J gene: TRBJ1-5; clone size: NA; D gene: NA; CDR3 protein: CASTSRGGLVAGTQHF; CDR3 DNA: TGTGCCAGCACCTCACGGGGGGGTTTAGTCGCGGGAACGCAGCATTTT
V gene: TRBV4-2; J gene: TRBJ2-2; clone size: NA; D gene: TRBD1; CDR3 protein: CASSQADRTGDSTGELFF; CDR3 DNA: TGTGCCAGCAGCCAAGCCGACCGGACAGGGGACTCCACCGGGGAGCTGTTTTTT
V gene: TRBV5-1; J gene: TRBJ1-6; clone size: NA; D gene: NA; CDR3 protein: CASAGGSSYNSPLHF; CDR3 DNA: TGCGCCAGCGCGGGGGGGAGCTCCTATAATTCACCCCTCCACTTT
V gene: TRBV9; J gene: TRBJ1-2; clone size: NA; D gene: NA; CDR3 protein: CASTNTGITYGYTF; CDR3 DNA: TGTGCCAGCACCAATACAGGGATTACCTATGGCTACACCTTC
V gene: TRBV6-6; J gene: TRBJ2-6; clone size: NA; D gene: TRBD1; CDR3 protein: CASSPGTGDSGANVLTF; CDR3 DNA: TGTGCCAGCAGTCCCGGGACAGGGGACTCTGGGGCCAACGTCCTGACTTTC
V gene: TRBV28; J gene: TRBJ1-3; clone size: NA; D gene: NA; CDR3 protein: CASSPSAGSGNTIYF; CDR3 DNA: TGTGCCAGCAGCCCTTCGGCCGGGTCTGGAAACACCATATATTTT
V gene: TRBV5-1; J gene: TRBJ2-3; clone size: NA; D gene: TRBD2; CDR3 protein: CASSPGASGVNTDTQYF; CDR3 DNA: TGCGCCAGCAGCCCTGGTGCTAGCGGGGTTAACACAGATACGCAGTATTTT
V gene: TRBV6-1; J gene: TRBJ2-3; clone size: NA; D gene: NA; CDR3 protein: CASSERQRRRTDTQYF; CDR3 DNA: TGTGCCAGCAGCGAAAGACAGCGCCGACGCACAGATACGCAGTATTTT
V gene: TRBV6-5; J gene: TRBJ1-1; clone size: NA; D gene: NA; CDR3 protein: CASSYPGGAEAFF; CDR3 DNA: TGTGCCAGCAGTTACCCCGGGGGGGCTGAAGCTTTCTTT
V gene: TRBV19; J gene: TRBJ1-2; clone size: NA; D gene: NA; CDR3 protein: CAAGVFGGYTF; CDR3 DNA: TGTGCCGCCGGGGTTTTCGGAGGCTACACCTTC
V gene: TRBV2; J gene: TRBJ2-7; clone size: NA; D gene: NA; CDR3 protein: CASSETEGGYEQYF; CDR3 DNA: TGTGCCAGCAGTGAAACTGAGGGGGGGTACGAGCAGTACTTC
V gene: TRBV7-9; J gene: TRBJ2-7; clone size: NA; D gene: NA; CDR3 protein: CASKGDFDLYEQYF; CDR3 DNA: TGTGCCAGCAAAGGGGATTTTGACCTCTACGAGCAGTACTTC
V gene: TRBV11-2; J gene: TRBJ2-7; clone size: NA; D gene: TRBD1; CDR3 protein: CASSYTDRGEQYF; CDR3 DNA: TGTGCCAGCAGCTACACGGACAGGGGCGAGCAGTACTTC
V gene: TRBV4-2; J gene: TRBJ2-2; clone size: NA; D gene: TRBD1; CDR3 protein: CASSPQGSPDTGELFF; CDR3 DNA: TGTGCCAGCAGCCCACAGGGGTCCCCGGACACCGGGGAGCTGTTTTTT
V gene: TRBV5-1; J gene: TRBJ1-1; clone size: NA; D gene: TRBD1; CDR3 protein: CASSSGGQGREAFF; CDR3 DNA: TGCGCCAGCAGCTCCGGTGGACAGGGTCGTGAAGCTTTCTTT